This T cell receptor beta chain was recorded in a study of radiotherapy plus CTLA-4 blockade in lung cancer. General study results and limits: Strongest reported response predictors: early blood clone changes and post-radiation interferon-beta.

Chemo-refractory metastatic non-small-cell lung cancer patients were treated with focal radiation plus CTLA-4 blockade with ipilimumab. As concerns this clone: Its antigen remains unknown.

The protocol was immunoSEQ multiplex PCR, while the TCRdb copy is restricted to in-frame clones and leaves out a portion. The sample has about 53,000 clones, approximately 84% seen once; the top ten hold 4.8%. CDR3 length: 14 residues. The V and J ends lost 5 bases and 4 bases respectively, with 13 bases between them. Germline V gives CDR1 SGHTA, CDR2 FQGTGA. The receptor was derived from a human donor with non-small cell lung cancer whose response to radiotherapy plus ipilimumab could not be evaluated. J is TRBJ2-3 and V is TRBV7-3, with D unclear. This material consisted of peripheral blood, taken from a patient treated with radiotherapy plus ipilimumab. The CDR3 region is CASSRTNFADTQYF. The CDR3 DNA sequence: TGTGCCAGCAGCCGCACTAATTTTGCAGATACGCAGTATTTT.